These 22 T cell receptor beta chains came from one sample sequenced in a study of T cell clones after liver transplantation. Their target antigens are unknown. Profiled with immunoSEQ multiplex PCR; TCRdb holds only in-frame clones, not every one. Here the sample spans thousands of clones, about 30% being singletons. Proliferating CFSE-low MLR cells were sequenced to define alloreactive TCRbeta sequences. The sequencing input was CD4+ T cells from cultured PBMCs. The receptors were gathered from a human patient who received a liver transplant. Some of the T cells may derive from the graft donor.

V and J are TRBV29-1 and TRBJ2-1; the match to TRBD2 covers 14 bases. This CDR3 region has 13 residues. Trimming removed 7 bases from V and 10 bases from J; junction bases left unmatched: 6. In germline, CDR1 is SQVTM, CDR2 ANQGSEA. The CDR3, as DNA: TGCAGCGCCGGGACTAGCGGGAGAAGGGAGCAGTTCTTC. It encodes CSAGTSGRREQFF.

As regards this clone: The likely explanation is a read error, given a far larger clone one base away. V is TRBV12-5 and J is TRBJ2-7; D gene uncertain. In germline, CDR1 is LGHNT, CDR2 FRNRAP. Trimming left V 9 bases short and J 1 base short, with 13 bases between. This CDR3 is built from 13 residues. The chain's CDR3 is CARGAGLSYEQYF. CDR3 coding DNA: TGTGCTAGGGGTGCTGGGCTATCCTACGAGCAGTACTTC.

The chain recombines TRBV2 with TRBJ2-7, with TRBD1 matching over 7 bases. CDR1 is SNHLY, CDR2 FYNNEI, per germline. The J segment lost 0 bases and the V segment lost 6 bases, leaving 17 bases of the junction unmatched. This CDR3 has 18 residues. The CDR3 is CASSPDWDSPGASYEQYF. CDR3 nucleotide sequence: TGTGCCAGCAGCCCCGATTGGGACAGTCCAGGGGCCTCCTACGAGCAGTACTTC.

The chain couples TRBV2 to TRBJ1-5; TRBD1 agrees at 9 bases. V shed 6 bases and J 9 bases; nucleotides not matched to a gene: 6. This CDR3 spans 13 amino acids. The germline V gene encodes CDR1 SNHLY and CDR2 FYNNEI. The CDR3 reads CASSPGTGRPQHF. CDR3 DNA: TGTGCCAGCAGCCCCGGGACAGGGCGGCCCCAGCATTTT.

This clone has just a few counts. The chain carries TRBV7-2 and TRBJ1-3; D remains ambiguous. The germline CDR1 and CDR2 sequences are SGHTA and FQGNSA. The CDR3 spans 14 residues. Between the trimmed V and J ends, which lost 1 base and 0 bases, there was a span of 4 bases. CDR3 DNA: TGTGCCAGCAGCTTAGGTCCCTCTGGAAACACCATATATTTT. This gives the protein CASSLGPSGNTIYF.

To note about this clone: Other nucleotide sequences from this sample produce the same CDR3. The rearrangement joins TRBV5-1 to TRBJ2-7, with 8 bases fitting TRBD1. V shed 0 bases and J 7 bases; nucleotides not matched to a gene: 9. Per the germline V gene, CDR1 is SGHRS and CDR2 is YFSETQ. This CDR3 has 15 residues. In DNA form, the CDR3 reads TGCGCCAGCAGCTTGGGCACAGGGGGGTATTTGGAGCAGTACTTC. Its protein product is CASSLGTGGYLEQYF.

This clone qualifies as medium-sized. V and J are TRBV5-6 and TRBJ1-3; a weak D match, TRBD1 (5 bases). Trimming took off 4 bases at V and 0 bases at J, with 17 bases between the two ends. The V gene's germline CDR1 is SGHDT and CDR2 YYEEEE. There are 17 residues in the CDR3. In nucleotides, the CDR3 is TGTGCCAGCAGCCCTGCGGGACTTTCGAGCTCTGGAAACACCATATATTTT. As protein: CASSPAGLSSSGNTIYF.

The chain employs TRBV28 and TRBJ1-2, with 7 bases matching TRBD1. V lost 10 bases to trimming and J lost 9 bases; unmatched junction nucleotides: 11. Germline V lookup: CDR1 MDHEN, CDR2 SYDVKM. This CDR3 comprises 12 residues. The CDR3 protein is CATQGVWDCYTF. CDR3 nucleotides: TGTGCCACCCAGGGGGTATGGGACTGCTACACCTTC.

The CDR3 DNA sequence: TGTGCCAGCAGTAAGGGACAGGGGAACACTGAAGCTTTCTTT. It yields the protein CASSKGQGNTEAFF. J is TRBJ1-1 and V is TRBV6-4; 9 nucleotides match TRBD1. The CDR3 is made up of 14 amino acids. The junction had 2 bases not matched to a gene; V was cut back by 5 bases and J by 1 base. Germline lookup yields CDR1 MRHNA and CDR2 SNTAGT.

This clone was observed a single time. CDR3: CASSGRLGGRGNSNEQFF. CDR3 nucleotide sequence: TGTGCCAGCAGCGGAAGGTTAGGAGGGCGCGGGAACTCCAATGAGCAGTTCTTC. The V and J genes are TRBV7-2 and TRBJ2-1; weak D call: TRBD2 (6 bases). CDR1 is SGHTA, CDR2 FQGNSA, per germline. The V gene lost 5 bases and the J gene lost 6 bases, with 26 bases spanning the gap. This CDR3 is 18 amino acids long.

This clone occurred a few times. The V and J genes are TRBV2 and TRBJ2-2, with 15 bases lining up with TRBD2. Unmatched junction bases numbered 5, after V lost 7 bases and J lost 5 bases. The germline V gene has CDR1 SNHLY and CDR2 FYNNEI. The CDR3 is made up of 16 amino acids. CDR3 amino acids: CASTRGLAGGTGELFF. The CDR3 DNA is TGTGCCAGCACCCGAGGACTAGCGGGAGGGACCGGGGAGCTGTTTTTT.

This clone was seen a handful of times. The chain has TRBV29-1 and TRBJ2-5, with a weak D call TRBD1 (6 bases). V was pared by 3 bases and J by 4 bases, with 12 bases between. Germline V gene sequence: CDR1 SQVTM, CDR2 ANQGSEA. The CDR3 is made up of 13 amino acids. The CDR3 region is CSVDPQGRETQYF. The CDR3 region has the DNA TGCAGCGTTGACCCACAGGGTAGAGAGACCCAGTACTTC.

As DNA, the CDR3 is TGTGCCACCAGCAGAGATTTAACTAGCGGGGCCCTCGGGGATACGCAGTATTTT. Encoded protein: CATSRDLTSGALGDTQYF. The V gene is TRBV15, the J gene TRBJ2-3, with 10 bases fitting TRBD2. The CDR3 contains 18 residues. CDR1 LNHNV and CDR2 YYDKDF come from the germline V gene (reference sequence). V lost 0 bases to trimming and J lost 6 bases; unmatched junction nucleotides: 12.

The chain links TRBV30 to TRBJ2-3; 11 bases map to TRBD2. After removal of 4 bases from V and 5 bases from J, the junction contained 8 bases not matched to a gene. The germline CDR1 and CDR2 sequences are GTSNPN and SVGIG (reference sequence). The CDR3 consists of 15 residues. CDR3 DNA sequence: TGTGCCTGGAATGTAGCGGGAGGGCCCATAGATACGCAGTATTTT. This encodes CAWNVAGGPIDTQYF.

This clone was seen a few times. The V and J genes are TRBV5-5 and TRBJ2-5, with TRBD2 as a possible D gene (6 bases). The germline V and J ends were trimmed by 7 bases and 2 bases, with 18 bases remaining between them. CDR1 is SGHKS and CDR2 is YYEKEE in the germline V gene (reference sequence). The CDR3 is 15 residues long. CDR3 residues: CASGGNPHPQETQYF. Written as DNA, the CDR3 is TGTGCCAGCGGAGGGAACCCTCACCCACAAGAGACCCAGTACTTC.

This clone was counted a few times. A much larger clone sits a single nucleotide away, making a read error possible. The chain recombines TRBV4-2 with TRBJ2-7, with a possible D match to TRBD1 (6 bases). Germline V CDR1 and CDR2: LGHNA, YNFKEQ. Deletions cut 4 bases from V and 4 bases from J, with 17 bases between. The CDR3 spans 15 residues. In DNA form, the CDR3 reads TGTGCCAGCAGCCTAAAGACAGGAGCTTTATACGAGCAGTACTTC. This translates into CASSLKTGALYEQYF.

V usage is TRBV2 and J usage is TRBJ1-2; a possible D gene is TRBD1 (6 bases). This CDR3 contains 13 residues. V dropped 6 bases and J dropped 9 bases, with 17 bases sitting between them. The germline CDR1 and CDR2 sequences are SNHLY and FYNNEI. The CDR3 is CASRKDRTPSYTF. The CDR3 region has the DNA TGTGCCAGCAGAAAAGACAGGACCCCTAGCTACACCTTC.

V gene TRBV11-1 combines with J gene TRBJ1-1, with 10 bases aligning to TRBD1. The trim removed 5 bases at V and 10 bases at J, leaving 13 bases unmatched. The CDR3 contains 15 residues. Germline V gene lookup returns CDR1 SGHAT and CDR2 FQDESV (reference sequence). The CDR3 DNA is TGTGCCAGCAGCCCCCGGGACAGGGGAGGAAAGGGAGCTTTCTTT. It specifies CASSPRDRGGKGAFF.

This clone has more than one count but fewer than ten. V is TRBV19 and J is TRBJ2-1; D might be TRBD1 (6 bases). Germline lookup yields CDR1 LNHDA and CDR2 SQIVND (reference sequence). The CDR3 extends over 13 amino acids. The ends were cut back, 5 bases at V and 8 bases at J, with 13 bases in the middle. CDR3 sequence: CASSQKQGYEQFF. CDR3 nucleotide sequence: TGTGCCAGTAGTCAAAAACAGGGCTATGAGCAGTTCTTC.

The chain links TRBV18 to TRBJ2-7, with 12 nucleotides matching TRBD1. Looked up from germline, CDR1 is KGHSH and CDR2 is LQKENI. There are 16 residues in the CDR3. V lost 5 bases, J lost 6 bases, and 11 bases stayed unmatched. CDR3 amino acids: CASSSIGTGGWSEQYF. In DNA form, the CDR3 reads TGTGCCAGCTCATCAATCGGGACAGGGGGCTGGAGCGAGCAGTACTTC.

As regards this clone: Within the sample, other DNA sequences also encode this same CDR3. The V gene is TRBV5-1, the J gene TRBJ2-3; D is perhaps TRBD2 (6 bases). The CDR3 has 13 amino acids. Germline-derived CDR1 and CDR2 are SGHRS and YFSETQ. Between the trimmed V and J ends, which lost 2 bases and 6 bases, there was a span of 10 bases. Written as DNA, the CDR3 is TGCGCCAGCAGCTTTTGGGGGAGGGATACGCAGTATTTT. Translated: CASSFWGRDTQYF.

CDR3 in DNA: TGTGCCAGCAGCCGTCCAGGCTTGAACACTGAAGCTTTCTTT. As protein: CASSRPGLNTEAFF. This sequence joins TRBV14 and TRBJ1-1; unclear D gene. Deletions cut 4 bases from V and 0 bases from J, with 9 bases between. Germline loops: CDR1 SGHDN, CDR2 FVKESK. The CDR3 is made up of 14 amino acids.